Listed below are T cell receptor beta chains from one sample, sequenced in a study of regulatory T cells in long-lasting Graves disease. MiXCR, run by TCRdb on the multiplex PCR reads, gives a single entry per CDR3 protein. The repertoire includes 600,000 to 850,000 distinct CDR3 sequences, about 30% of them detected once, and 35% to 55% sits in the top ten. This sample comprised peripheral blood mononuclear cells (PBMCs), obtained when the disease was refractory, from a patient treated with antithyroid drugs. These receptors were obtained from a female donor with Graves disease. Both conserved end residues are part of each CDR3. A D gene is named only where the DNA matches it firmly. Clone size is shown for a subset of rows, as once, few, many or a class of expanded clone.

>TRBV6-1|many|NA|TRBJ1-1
CASRESVGRVGTEAFF
TGTGCCAGCAGGGAATCCGTAGGCCGAGTGGGAACTGAAGCTTTCTTT
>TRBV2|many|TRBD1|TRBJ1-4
CASRRGTLSGTGSEKLFF
TGTGCCAGCAGGAGGGGCACACTATCCGGGACAGGGAGTGAAAAACTGTTTTTT
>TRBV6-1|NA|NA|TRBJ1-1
CASRPRGEGTEAFF
TGTGCCAGCAGACCCAGGGGCGAAGGGACTGAAGCTTTCTTT
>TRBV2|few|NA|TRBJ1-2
CASSEPLHHGYTF
TGTGCCAGCAGTGAACCCCTTCACCATGGCTACACCTTC
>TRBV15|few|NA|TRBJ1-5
CATSRDLRGASGNQPQHF
TGTGCCACCAGCAGAGATCTCCGGGGGGCTTCTGGCAATCAGCCCCAGCATTTT
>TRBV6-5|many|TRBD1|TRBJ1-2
CASSYSGQVTYGYTF
TGTGCCAGCAGTTACTCGGGACAGGTCACCTATGGCTACACCTTC
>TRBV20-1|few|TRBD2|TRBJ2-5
CSATLAGVDQTQYF
TGCAGTGCCACCCTAGCGGGAGTAGATCAGACCCAGTACTTC
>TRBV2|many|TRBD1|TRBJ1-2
CASSEGTGVTGYTF
TGTGCCAGCAGTGAGGGGACAGGGGTTACCGGCTACACCTTC
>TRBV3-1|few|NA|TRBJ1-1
CASSQQVGTEAFF
TGTGCCAGCAGCCAACAGGTTGGGACTGAAGCTTTCTTT
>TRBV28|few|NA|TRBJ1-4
CASSLYTPGAGGEKLFF
TGTGCCAGCAGTTTATACACCCCAGGGGCGGGTGGTGAAAAACTGTTTTTT
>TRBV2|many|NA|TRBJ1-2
CASSLRFYGYTF
TGTGCCAGCAGCCTTAGATTCTATGGCTACACCTTC
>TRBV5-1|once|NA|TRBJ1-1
CASRVGGATTEAFF
TGCGCCAGCAGGGTGGGGGGCGCGACCACTGAAGCTTTCTTT
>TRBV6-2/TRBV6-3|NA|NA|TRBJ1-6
CASSAGGSPLHF
TGTGCCAGCAGTGCTGGGGGTTCACCCCTCCACTTT
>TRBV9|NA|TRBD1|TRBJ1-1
CASSVEWSRGPAEAFF
TGTGCCAGCAGCGTAGAGTGGTCCAGGGGGCCCGCTGAAGCTTTCTTT
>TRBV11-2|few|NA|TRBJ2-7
CASSLGGTHLSEQYF
TGTGCCAGCAGCTTAGGGGGGACTCACCTCTCCGAGCAGTACTTC
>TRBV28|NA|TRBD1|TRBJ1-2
CASSTGGVGYTF
TGTGCCAGCAGTACAGGGGGCGTTGGCTACACCTTC
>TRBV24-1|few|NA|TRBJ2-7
CATSDSTSYEQYF
TGTGCCACCAGTGATTCCACTAGCTACGAGCAGTACTTC
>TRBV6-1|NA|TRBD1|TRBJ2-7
CASSHPTGKSYEQYF
TGTGCCAGCAGCCACCCGACAGGGAAGTCCTACGAGCAGTACTTC
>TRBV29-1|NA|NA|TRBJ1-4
CSVLAFGRPNEKLFF
TGCAGCGTCCTCGCCTTCGGGCGACCTAATGAAAAACTGTTTTTT
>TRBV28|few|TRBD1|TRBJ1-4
CASSPGTVATNEKLFF
TGTGCCAGCAGTCCAGGGACAGTTGCAACTAATGAAAAACTGTTTTTT
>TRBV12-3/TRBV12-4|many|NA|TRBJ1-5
CASSFVAVDDQPQHF
TGTGCCAGCAGTTTCGTAGCGGTGGACGATCAGCCCCAGCATTTT
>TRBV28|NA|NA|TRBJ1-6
CASSLHPRELHF
TGTGCCAGCAGCCTACACCCTAGGGAACTCCACTTT
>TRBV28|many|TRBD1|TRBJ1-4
CASSLTTGGNEKLFF
TGCGCCAGCAGCTTGACGACAGGGGGAAATGAAAAACTGTTTTTT
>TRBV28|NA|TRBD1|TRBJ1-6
CASSFRGPVYNSPLHF
TGTGCCAGCAGTTTCAGGGGGCCCGTCTATAATTCACCCCTCCACTTT
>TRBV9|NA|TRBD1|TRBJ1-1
CASSAGTGARGGTEAFF
TGTGCCAGCAGCGCAGGGACAGGAGCACGGGGAGGGACTGAAGCTTTCTTT
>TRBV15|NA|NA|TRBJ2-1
CATSREGVEQFF
TGTGCCACCAGCAGAGAGGGAGTTGAGCAGTTCTTC
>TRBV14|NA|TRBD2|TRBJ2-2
CASSHLGLAGDGGELFF
TGTGCCAGCAGCCACCTCGGACTAGCGGGAGACGGCGGGGAGCTGTTTTTT
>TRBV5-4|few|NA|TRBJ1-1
CASSTGDLHMNTEAFF
TGTGCCAGCAGCACTGGAGATCTCCACATGAACACTGAAGCTTTCTTT
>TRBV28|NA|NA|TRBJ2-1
CASSFLRESEQFF
TGTGCCAGCAGCTTCCTGCGGGAAAGTGAGCAGTTCTTC
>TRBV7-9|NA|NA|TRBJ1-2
CAIRQTTNYDYTF
TGTGCCATCCGACAGACTACTAACTATGACTACACCTTC
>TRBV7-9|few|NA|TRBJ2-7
CASSLPRQAGVLEQYF
TGTGCCAGCAGCTTACCCCGACAGGCCGGGGTACTCGAGCAGTACTTC
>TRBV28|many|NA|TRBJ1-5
CASSFRGQGNQPQHF
TGTGCCAGCAGTTTCAGGGGTCAGGGCAATCAGCCCCAGCATTTT
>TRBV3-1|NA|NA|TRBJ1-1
CASSHERGAEAFF
TGTGCCAGCAGCCACGAAAGGGGGGCTGAAGCTTTCTTT
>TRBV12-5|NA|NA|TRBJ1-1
CASGLTPEAFF
TGTGCTAGTGGCCTGACACCTGAAGCTTTCTTT
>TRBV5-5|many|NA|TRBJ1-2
CASSLGVGYGYTF
TGTGCCAGCAGCTTGGGGGTGGGCTATGGCTACACCTTC
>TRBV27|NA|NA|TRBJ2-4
CASSPLGVLAKNIQYF
TGTGCCAGCAGTCCCCTAGGGGTTTTAGCCAAAAACATTCAGTACTTC
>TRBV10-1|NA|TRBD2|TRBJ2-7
CASSATSASSSCEQYF
TGCGCCAGCAGTGCTACTAGCGCCTCGAGCTCCTGCGAGCAGTACTTC
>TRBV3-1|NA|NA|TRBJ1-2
CASSHGTLQGLVYGYTF
TGTGCCAGCAGCCACGGGACTCTACAGGGTTTGGTCTATGGCTACACCTTC
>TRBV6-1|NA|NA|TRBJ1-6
CASSARAWNSPLHF
TGTGCCAGCAGTGCCCGGGCCTGGAATTCACCCCTCCACTTT
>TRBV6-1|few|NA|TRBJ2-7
CASSEAKRQEWPSYEQYF
TGTGCCAGCAGTGAAGCGAAACGACAGGAATGGCCGTCCTACGAGCAGTACTTC
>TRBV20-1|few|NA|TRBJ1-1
CSAIQGVAEAFF
TGCAGTGCAATACAGGGTGTGGCTGAAGCTTTCTTT
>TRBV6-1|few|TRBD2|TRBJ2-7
CASRTIKNHNQSGSWSYEQYF
TGTGCCAGCAGGACGATCAAAAATCATAATCAAAGCGGGAGTTGGTCCTACGAGCAGTACTTC
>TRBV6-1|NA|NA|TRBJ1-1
CASSRNWDTEAFF
TGTGCCAGCAGTCGTAATTGGGACACTGAAGCTTTCTTT
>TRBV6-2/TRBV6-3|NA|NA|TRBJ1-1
CASSEAFRDTEAFF
TGTGCCAGCAGTGAAGCTTTCAGGGACACTGAAGCTTTCTTT
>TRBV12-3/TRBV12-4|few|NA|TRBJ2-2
CASSFVGGELFF
TGTGCCAGCAGTTTTGTGGGCGGGGAGCTGTTTTTT
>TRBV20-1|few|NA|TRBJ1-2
CSAYPQGFYGYTF
TGCAGTGCTTACCCCCAGGGTTTCTATGGCTACACCTTC
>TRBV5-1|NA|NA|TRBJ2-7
CASSPEGVSYEQYF
TGCGCCAGCAGCCCGGAGGGGGTCTCCTACGAGCAGTACTTC
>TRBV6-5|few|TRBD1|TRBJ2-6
CASSYGTVFSGANVLTF
TGTGCCAGCAGTTACGGGACAGTTTTCTCTGGGGCCAACGTCCTGACTTTC
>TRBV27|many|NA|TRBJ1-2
CASSLDRTAYYGYTF
TGTGCCAGCAGTCTCGACCGGACGGCTTACTATGGCTACACCTTC
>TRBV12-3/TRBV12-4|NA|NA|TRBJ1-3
CASRDAVSGNTIYF
TGTGCCAGCCGGGACGCGGTGTCTGGAAACACCATATATTTT
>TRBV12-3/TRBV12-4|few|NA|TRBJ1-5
CASSFDQGGQPQHF
TGTGCCAGCAGTTTTGACCAGGGAGGCCAGCCCCAGCATTTT
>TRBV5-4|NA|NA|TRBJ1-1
CASSLAPDLGEAFF
TGTGCCAGCAGCTTGGCCCCGGATTTGGGTGAAGCTTTCTTT
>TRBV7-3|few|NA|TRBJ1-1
CASSLGLNAEAFF
TGTGCCAGCAGCTTAGGGTTAAACGCTGAAGCTTTCTTT